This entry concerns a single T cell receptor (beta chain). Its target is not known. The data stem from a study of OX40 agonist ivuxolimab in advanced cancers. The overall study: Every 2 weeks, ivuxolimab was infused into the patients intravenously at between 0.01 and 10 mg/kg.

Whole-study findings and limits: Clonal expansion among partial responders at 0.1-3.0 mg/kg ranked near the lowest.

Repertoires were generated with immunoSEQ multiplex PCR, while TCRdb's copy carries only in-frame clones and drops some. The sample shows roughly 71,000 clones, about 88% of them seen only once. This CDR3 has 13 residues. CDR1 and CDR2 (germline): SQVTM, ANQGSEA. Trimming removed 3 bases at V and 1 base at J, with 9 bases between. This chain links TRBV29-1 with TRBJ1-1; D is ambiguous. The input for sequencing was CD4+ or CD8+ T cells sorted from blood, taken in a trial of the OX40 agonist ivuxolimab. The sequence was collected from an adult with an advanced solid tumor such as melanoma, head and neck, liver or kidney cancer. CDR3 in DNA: TGCAGCGTTGACAACGTTGGGAACACTGAAGCTTTCTTT. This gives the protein CSVDNVGNTEAFF.